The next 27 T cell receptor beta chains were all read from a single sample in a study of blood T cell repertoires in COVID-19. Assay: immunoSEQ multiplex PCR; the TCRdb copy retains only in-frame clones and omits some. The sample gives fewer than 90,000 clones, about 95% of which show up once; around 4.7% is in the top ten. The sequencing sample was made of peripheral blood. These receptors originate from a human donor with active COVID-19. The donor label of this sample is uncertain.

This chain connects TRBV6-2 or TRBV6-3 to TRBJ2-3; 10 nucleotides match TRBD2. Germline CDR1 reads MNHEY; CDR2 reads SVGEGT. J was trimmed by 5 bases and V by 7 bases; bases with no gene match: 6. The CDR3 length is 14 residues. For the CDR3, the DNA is TGTGCCAGCACCCCTAGCGGGAGTGGAGATACGCAGTATTTT. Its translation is CASTPSGSGDTQYF.

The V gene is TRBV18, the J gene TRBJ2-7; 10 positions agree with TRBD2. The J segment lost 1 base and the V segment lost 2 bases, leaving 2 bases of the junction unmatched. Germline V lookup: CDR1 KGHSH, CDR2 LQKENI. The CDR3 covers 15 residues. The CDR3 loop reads CASSPGTSVSYEQYF. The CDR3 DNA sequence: TGTGCCAGCTCACCAGGGACTAGCGTTTCCTACGAGCAGTACTTC.

For the CDR3, the DNA is TGTGCCAGTAGTGCCCCGGACAGAGGAAGTAGAGATGAGCAGTTCTTC. It translates to CASSAPDRGSRDEQFF. This rearrangement joins TRBV19 to TRBJ2-1; a possible D gene is TRBD1 (6 bases). The CDR3 runs to 16 residues. CDR1 is LNHDA and CDR2 is SQIVND in the germline V gene (reference sequence). V gave up 5 bases and J gave up 8 bases, with 22 bases separating them.

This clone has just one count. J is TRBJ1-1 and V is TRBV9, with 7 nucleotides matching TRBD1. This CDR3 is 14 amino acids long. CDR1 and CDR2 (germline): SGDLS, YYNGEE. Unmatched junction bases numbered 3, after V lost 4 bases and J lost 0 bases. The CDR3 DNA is TGTGCCAGCAGCTTTGGGACAGTGAACACTGAAGCTTTCTTT. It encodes CASSFGTVNTEAFF.

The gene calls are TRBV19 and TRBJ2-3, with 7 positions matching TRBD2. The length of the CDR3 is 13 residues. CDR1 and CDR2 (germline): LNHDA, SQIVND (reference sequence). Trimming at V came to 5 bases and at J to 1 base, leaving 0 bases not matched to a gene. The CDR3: CASSRGGTDTQYF. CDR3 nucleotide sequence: TGTGCCAGTAGTCGGGGGGGCACAGATACGCAGTATTTT.

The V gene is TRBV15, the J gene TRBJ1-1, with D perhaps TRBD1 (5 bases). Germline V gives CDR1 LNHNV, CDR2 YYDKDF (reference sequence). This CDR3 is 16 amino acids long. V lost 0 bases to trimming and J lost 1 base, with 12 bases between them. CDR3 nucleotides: TGTGCCACCAGCAGAGATCAAAGGACACCGAACACTGAAGCTTTCTTT. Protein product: CATSRDQRTPNTEAFF.

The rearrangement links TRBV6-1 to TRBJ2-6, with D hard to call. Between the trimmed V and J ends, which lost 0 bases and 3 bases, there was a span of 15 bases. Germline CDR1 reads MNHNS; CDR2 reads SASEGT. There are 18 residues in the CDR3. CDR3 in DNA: TGTGCCAGCAGTGAAGCGTTCGCGGTCCTCGATGGGGCCAACGTCCTGACTTTC. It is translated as CASSEAFAVLDGANVLTF.

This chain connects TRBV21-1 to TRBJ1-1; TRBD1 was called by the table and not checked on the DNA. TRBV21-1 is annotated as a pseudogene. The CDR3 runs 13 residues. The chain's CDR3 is CARQQGKDTEAFF. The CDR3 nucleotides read TGTGCCAGACAACAGGGGAAGGACACTGAAGCTTTCTTT.

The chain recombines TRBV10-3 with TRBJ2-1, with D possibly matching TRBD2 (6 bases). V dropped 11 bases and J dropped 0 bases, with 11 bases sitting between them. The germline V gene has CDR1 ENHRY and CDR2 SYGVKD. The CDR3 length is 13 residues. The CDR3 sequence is CAVSGVSYNEQFF. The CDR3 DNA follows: TGTGCCGTTTCGGGGGTCTCCTACAATGAGCAGTTCTTC.

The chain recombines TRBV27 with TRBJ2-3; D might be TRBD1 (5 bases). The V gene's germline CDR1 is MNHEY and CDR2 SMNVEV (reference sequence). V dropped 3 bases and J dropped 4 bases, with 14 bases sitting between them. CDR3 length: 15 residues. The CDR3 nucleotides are TGTGCCAGCAGTTTGGACATCCTCTCCCCAGATACGCAGTATTTT. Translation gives CASSLDILSPDTQYF.

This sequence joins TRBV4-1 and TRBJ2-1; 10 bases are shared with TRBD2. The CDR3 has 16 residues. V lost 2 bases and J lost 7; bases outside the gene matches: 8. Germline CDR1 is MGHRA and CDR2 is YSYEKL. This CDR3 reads CASSQKRLAGRNEQFF. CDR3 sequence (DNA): TGCGCCAGCAGCCAAAAAAGACTAGCGGGTAGAAATGAGCAGTTCTTC.

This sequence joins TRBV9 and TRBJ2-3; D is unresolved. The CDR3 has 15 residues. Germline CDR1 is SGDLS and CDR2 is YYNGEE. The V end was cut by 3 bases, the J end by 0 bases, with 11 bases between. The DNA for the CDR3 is TGTGCCAGCAGCGCCTTGACATTGAGCACAGATACGCAGTATTTT. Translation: CASSALTLSTDTQYF.

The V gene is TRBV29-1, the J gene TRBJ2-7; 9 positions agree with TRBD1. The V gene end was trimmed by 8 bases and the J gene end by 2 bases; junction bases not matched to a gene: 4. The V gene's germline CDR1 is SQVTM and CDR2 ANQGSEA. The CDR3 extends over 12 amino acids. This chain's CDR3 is CSPGQGPYEQYF. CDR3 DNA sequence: TGCAGCCCCGGACAGGGGCCCTACGAGCAGTACTTC.

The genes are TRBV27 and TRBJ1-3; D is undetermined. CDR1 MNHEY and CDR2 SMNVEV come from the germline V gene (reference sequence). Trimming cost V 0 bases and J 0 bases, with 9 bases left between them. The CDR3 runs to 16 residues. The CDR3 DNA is TGTGCCAGCAGTTTATCACCAGGCACCTCTGGAAACACCATATATTTT. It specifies CASSLSPGTSGNTIYF.

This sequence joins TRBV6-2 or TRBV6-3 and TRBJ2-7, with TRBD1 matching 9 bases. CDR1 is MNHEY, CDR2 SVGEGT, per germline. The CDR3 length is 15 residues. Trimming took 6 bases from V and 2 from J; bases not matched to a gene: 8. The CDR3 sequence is CASSQFGTGTYEQYF. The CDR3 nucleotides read TGTGCCAGCAGCCAATTTGGGACAGGGACCTACGAGCAGTACTTC.

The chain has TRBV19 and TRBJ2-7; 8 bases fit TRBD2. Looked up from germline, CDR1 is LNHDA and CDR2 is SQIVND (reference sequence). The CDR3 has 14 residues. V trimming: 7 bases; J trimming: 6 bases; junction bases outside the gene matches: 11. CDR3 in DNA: TGTGCCAGTACTCCTTTAAGCGGGAGCAGCGAGCAGTACTTC. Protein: CASTPLSGSSEQYF.

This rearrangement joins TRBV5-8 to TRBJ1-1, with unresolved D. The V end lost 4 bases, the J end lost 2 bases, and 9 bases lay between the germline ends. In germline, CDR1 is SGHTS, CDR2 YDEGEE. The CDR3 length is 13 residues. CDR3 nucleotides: TGTGCCAGCAGCGGTGACACTAACACTGAAGCTTTCTTT. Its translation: CASSGDTNTEAFF.

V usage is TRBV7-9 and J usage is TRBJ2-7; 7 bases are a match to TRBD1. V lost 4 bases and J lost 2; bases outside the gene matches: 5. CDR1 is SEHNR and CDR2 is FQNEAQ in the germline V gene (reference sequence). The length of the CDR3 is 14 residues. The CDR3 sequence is CASSSTGRAYEQYF. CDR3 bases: TGTGCCAGCAGCTCGACAGGGCGCGCCTACGAGCAGTACTTC.

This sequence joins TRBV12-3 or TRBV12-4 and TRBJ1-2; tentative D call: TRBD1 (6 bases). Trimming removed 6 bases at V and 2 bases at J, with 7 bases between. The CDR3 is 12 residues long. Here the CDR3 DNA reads TGTGCCAGCAGGGGGGCCAACTATGGCTACACCTTC. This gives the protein CASRGANYGYTF.

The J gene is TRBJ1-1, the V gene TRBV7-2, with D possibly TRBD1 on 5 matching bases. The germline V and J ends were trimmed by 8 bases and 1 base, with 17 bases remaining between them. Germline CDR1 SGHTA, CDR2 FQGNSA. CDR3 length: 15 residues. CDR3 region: CASSKRQPTNTEAFF. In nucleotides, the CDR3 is TGTGCCAGCTCGAAGCGACAGCCTACGAACACTGAAGCTTTCTTT.

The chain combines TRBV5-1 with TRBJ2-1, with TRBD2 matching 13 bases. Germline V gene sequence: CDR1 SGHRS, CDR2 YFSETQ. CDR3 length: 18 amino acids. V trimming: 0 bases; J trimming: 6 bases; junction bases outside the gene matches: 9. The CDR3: CASSLGEPGLAGPNEQFF. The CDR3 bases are TGCGCCAGCAGCTTGGGGGAACCGGGACTAGCGGGACCCAATGAGCAGTTCTTC.

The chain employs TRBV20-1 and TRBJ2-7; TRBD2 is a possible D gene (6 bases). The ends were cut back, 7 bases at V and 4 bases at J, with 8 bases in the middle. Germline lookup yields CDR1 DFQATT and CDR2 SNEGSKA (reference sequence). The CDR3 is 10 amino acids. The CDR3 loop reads CSVGGYEQYF. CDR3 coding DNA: TGCAGTGTTGGGGGGTACGAGCAGTACTTC.

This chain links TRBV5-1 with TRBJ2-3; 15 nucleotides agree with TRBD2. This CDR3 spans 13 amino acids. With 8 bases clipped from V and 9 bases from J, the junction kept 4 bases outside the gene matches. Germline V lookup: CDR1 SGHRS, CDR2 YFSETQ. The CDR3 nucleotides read TGCGCCAGTTGGACTAGCGGGAGGGACACGCAGTATTTT. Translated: CASWTSGRDTQYF.

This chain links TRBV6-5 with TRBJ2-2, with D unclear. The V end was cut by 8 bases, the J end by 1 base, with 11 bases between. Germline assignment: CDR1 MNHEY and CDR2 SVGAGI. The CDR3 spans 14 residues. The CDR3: CASFRTLNTGELFF. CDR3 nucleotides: TGTGCCAGCTTTAGAACGCTGAACACCGGGGAGCTGTTTTTT.

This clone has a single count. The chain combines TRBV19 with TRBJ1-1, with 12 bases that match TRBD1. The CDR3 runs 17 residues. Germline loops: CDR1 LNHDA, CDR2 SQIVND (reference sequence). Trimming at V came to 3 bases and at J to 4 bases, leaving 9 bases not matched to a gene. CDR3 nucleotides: TGTGCCAGTAGTATCCGGGACAGGGGGCGCAGGAGCACTGAAGCTTTCTTT. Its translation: CASSIRDRGRRSTEAFF.

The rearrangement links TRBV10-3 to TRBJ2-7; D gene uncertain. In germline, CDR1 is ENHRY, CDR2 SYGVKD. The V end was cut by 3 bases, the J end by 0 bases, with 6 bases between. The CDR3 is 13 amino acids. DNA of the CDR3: TGTGCCATCAGTGAACACAGCTCCTACGAGCAGTACTTC. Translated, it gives CAISEHSSYEQYF.

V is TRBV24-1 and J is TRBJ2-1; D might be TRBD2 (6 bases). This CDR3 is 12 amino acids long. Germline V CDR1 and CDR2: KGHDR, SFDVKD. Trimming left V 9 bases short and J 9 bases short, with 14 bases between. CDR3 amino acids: CATSGEVGEQFF. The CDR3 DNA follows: TGTGCCACCTCTGGGGAGGTAGGTGAGCAGTTCTTC.